This TCR beta chain is from a study of blood T cell repertoires in COVID-19. The protocol was immunoSEQ multiplex PCR, while the TCRdb copy is restricted to in-frame clones and leaves out a portion. This table has 250,000 to 300,000 clones, about 90% appearing once. This CDR3 is 14 amino acids long. Germline CDR1 ENHRY, CDR2 SYGVKD. The V gene lost 9 bases and the J gene lost 3 bases, with 17 bases spanning the gap. The source of this sequence is a woman aged 60-70 years who had recovered from COVID-19. Input material: PBMCs or T cells enriched from blood (not recorded which). The chain employs TRBV10-3 and TRBJ1-2; D possibly corresponds to TRBD1 (5 bases). The CDR3 loop is CAIRPTGVDYGYTF. For the CDR3, the DNA is TGTGCCATACGGCCGACGGGGGTTGACTATGGCTACACCTTC.